This T cell receptor (beta chain) came from a study of T-cell reconstitution after alpha-beta-depleted transplantation in children (TCRdb year 2016). Background on the whole study: The study quantitatively tracked T-cell immune reconstitution after TCRalphabeta/CD19-depleted allogeneic hematopoietic cell transplantation in children using TCR repertoire profiling.

The table lists this clonotype with a few counts. Its antigen remains undetermined. The sample holds no much larger clone one base away, and base qualities are not on file. The germline V gene encodes CDR1 SGHAT and CDR2 FQNNGV. V is pruned by 2 bases and J by 4 bases, leaving 6 bases of the junction without a gene match. The CDR3 sequence holds 16 residues, the cysteine and phenylalanine included. This entry keeps only the CDR3 DNA: 48 bases, framed from base 1. The library was prepared using PCR. TCRdb records Illumina HiSeq 2500 as the sequencer. Molecular barcoding was employed in the preparation of TCR libraries, with unique molecular identifiers being used to normalize TCRbeta repertoire quantification. TCRdb trimmed public reads at Q25 via fastp, called clones via MiXCR and kept in-frame beta chains. Rows are combined by CDR3 protein, so each entry shows the most common genes and DNA. The sample table lists some 600,000 distinct CDR3 sequences, approximately 15% of them with a count of one. About 1.1% of the sample is in the top ten clones.

The material sequenced was PBMCs from the stem cell graft donor, taken from the stem cell graft. The clonotype was recovered from a human donor who donated a stem cell graft to a child with acute myeloid leukemia. The chain is assembled from TRBV11-2 and TRBJ2-2, and TRBD1 matches 8 of the central bases. The DNA is TGTGCCAGCAGCTTAATGCCCAGGGGGCCCACCGGGGAGCTGTTTTTT. This encodes CASSLMPRGPTGELFF.